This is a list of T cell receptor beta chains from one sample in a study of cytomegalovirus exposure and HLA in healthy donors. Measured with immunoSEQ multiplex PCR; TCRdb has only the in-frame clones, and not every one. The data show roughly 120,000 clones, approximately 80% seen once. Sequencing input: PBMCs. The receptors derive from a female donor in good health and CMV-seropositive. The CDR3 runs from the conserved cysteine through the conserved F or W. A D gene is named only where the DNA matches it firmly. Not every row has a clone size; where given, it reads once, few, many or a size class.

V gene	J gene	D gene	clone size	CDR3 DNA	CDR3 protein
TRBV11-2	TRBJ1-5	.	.	TGTGCCAGCAGCTTAAATTCCGGGTCGAATCAGCCCCAGCATTTT	CASSLNSGSNQPQHF
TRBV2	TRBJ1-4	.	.	TGTGCCAGCCGTCGTAATGGGGAGTGGGAAAAACTGTTTTTT	CASRRNGEWEKLFF
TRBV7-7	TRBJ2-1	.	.	TGTGCCAGCAGCTTTACAGAAGACAATGAGCAGTTCTTC	CASSFTEDNEQFF
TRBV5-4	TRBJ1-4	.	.	TGTGCCAGCACCAATCGGACTAATGAAAAACTGTTTTTT	CASTNRTNEKLFF
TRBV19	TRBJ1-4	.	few	TGTGCCAGTTGGACTCCTTCAACTAATGAAAAACTGTTTTTT	CASWTPSTNEKLFF
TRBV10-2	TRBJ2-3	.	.	TGCGCCAGCGGGGGGGGCCCAGATACGCAGTATTTT	CASGGGPDTQYF
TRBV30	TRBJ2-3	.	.	TGTGCCTGCCCGATATCGCGGGGCCGCACAGATACGCAGTATTTT	CACPISRGRTDTQYF
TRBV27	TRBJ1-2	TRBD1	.	TGTGCCAGCAGGAGGACAGGGGGTAACGGCTACACCTTC	CASRRTGGNGYTF
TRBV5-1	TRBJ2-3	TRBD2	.	TGCGCCAGCAGCTTGGACGGGGGGGCCCCAGATACGCAGTATTTT	CASSLDGGAPDTQYF
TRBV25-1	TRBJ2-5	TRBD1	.	TGTGCCAGCAGTGGGGGACAGGGGGAGAAGACCCAGTACTTC	CASSGGQGEKTQYF
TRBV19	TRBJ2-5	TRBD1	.	TGTGCCAGTTCCAGACAGGGACCGGTTTCTCAACAAGAGACCCAGTACTTC	CASSRQGPVSQQETQYF
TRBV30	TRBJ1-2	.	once	TGTGCCTGGACGCCGGGGGGAAGCAATGGCTACACCTTC	CAWTPGGSNGYTF
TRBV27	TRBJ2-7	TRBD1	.	TGTGCCAGCAGTCTGACAGGGCGGTACGAGCAGTACTTC	CASSLTGRYEQYF
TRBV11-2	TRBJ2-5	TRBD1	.	TGTGCCAGCAGCCAAACGACAGGGAAAGAGACCCAGTACTTC	CASSQTTGKETQYF
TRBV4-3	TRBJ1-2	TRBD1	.	TGCGCCAGCAGCCAACCAGGGGGCGCCTATGGCTACACCTTC	CASSQPGGAYGYTF
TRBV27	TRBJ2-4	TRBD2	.	TGTGCCAGCAGTTCGATAGCGGGGCCGCGAAGGTACATTCAGTACTTC	CASSSIAGPRRYIQYF
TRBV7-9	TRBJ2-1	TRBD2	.	TGTGCCAGCAGCCGGAGCGGGGGGCAGTACAATGAGCAGTTCTTC	CASSRSGGQYNEQFF
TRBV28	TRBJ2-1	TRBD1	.	TGTGCCAGCAGTTCACAGGGGGCCTACAATGAGCAGTTCTTC	CASSSQGAYNEQFF
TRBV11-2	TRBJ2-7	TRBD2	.	TGTGCCAGCAGCTTCAGACTAGCGGGGGGCCATCCCTCCTACGAGCAGTACTTC	CASSFRLAGGHPSYEQYF
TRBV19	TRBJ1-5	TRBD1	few	TGTGCCAGTAGTTTACAGGGGACGAACCAGCCCCAGCATTTT	CASSLQGTNQPQHF
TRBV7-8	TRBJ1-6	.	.	TGTGCCAGCAGCCCCAACCCGGACAGTAGATACTCACCCCTCCACTTT	CASSPNPDSRYSPLHF
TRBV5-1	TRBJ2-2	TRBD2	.	TGCGCCAGCAGCTTGGGACTAGCGGTGACTAACACCGGGGAGCTGTTTTTT	CASSLGLAVTNTGELFF
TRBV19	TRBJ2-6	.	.	TGTGCCAGTAGGCCAGGGGTTGGGGCAGGGGGGGCCAACGTCCTGACTTTC	CASRPGVGAGGANVLTF
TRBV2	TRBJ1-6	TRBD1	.	TGTGCCAGCAAGGACAGGGTGGGGTCCTATAATTCACCCCTCCACTTT	CASKDRVGSYNSPLHF
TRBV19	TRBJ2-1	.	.	TGTGCCAGTAGTATAGCCAGGGAGCAGTTCTTC	CASSIAREQFF